These 30 T cell receptor beta chains were all obtained from the same sample, sequenced in a study of CD8+ T cells in alopecia areata. CD4, CD8alpha, NKG2D, NKG2ACE and other markers were used to sort pooled cutaneous lymph node cells. Extracted from the samples, RNA was reverse transcribed into cDNA to serve as the sequencing template. Assay used: immunoSEQ multiplex PCR; TCRdb lists only in-frame clones, some missing. This sample carries approximately 280,000 clones and no singletons, and 1.2% goes to the top ten. Source material: CD4+ T cells sorted from a lymph node. These receptors were obtained from a C3H/HeJ mouse with alopecia areata. Strain haplotype (MHC): H2-k.

To note about this clone: Gene names denote mouse genes. CDR3 sequence reads: CASGDDRANTEVFF. Partial CDR3 DNA: TGTGCCAGCGGTGATGACAGAGCAAACACA. The V call is TRBV13-2, the J call TRBJ1-1; the D is unclear. The read stops 4 residues short of the end of the CDR3; the missing end is completed from the germline J gene. Germline-derived CDR1 and CDR2 are NNHNN and SYGAGS (reference sequence). The ends were cut back, 0 bases at V and 0 bases at J, with 6 bases in the middle. This CDR3 is built from 14 residues.

A word on this clone: Mouse gene names and germline throughout. The read finishes 4 residues shy of the CDR3 end, and the germline J gene is used to complete it. The chain is built from TRBV19 and TRBJ2-7; D not certain. Trimming pared 5 bases from V and 3 bases from J, leaving 15 bases between. Germline V CDR1 and CDR2: FNHDT, SITEND (reference sequence). The CDR3 contains 14 residues. CDR3 sequence reads: CASRMSRQNYEQYF. Partial CDR3 DNA: TGTGCCAGCAGAATGTCAAGACAAAACTAT.

With regard to this clone: Here the gene names and germline are mouse. The CDR3 is cut off 4 residues early in the read; its end comes from the germline J gene. The rearrangement uses TRBV19 and TRBJ2-7; 7 bases agree with TRBD2. With V trimmed by 6 bases and J by 0 bases, 3 bases remained unmatched. The CDR3 loop spans 13 amino acids. Germline CDR1 FNHDT, CDR2 SITEND (reference sequence). The sequenced part of the CDR3 DNA is TGTGCCAGCACTCCTGGGGGCTCCTAT. Protein: CASTPGGSY. The entire CDR3 protein reads CASTPGGSYEQYF. Full variable domain (remainder filled in from reference TRBV19 and TRBJ2-7): GGIITQTPKFLIGQEGQKLTLKCQQNFNHDTMYWYRQDSGKGLRLIYYSITENDLQKGDLSEGYDASREKKSSFSLTVTSAQKNEMAVFLCASTPGGSYEQYFGPGTRLTVL.

A remark on this clone: Gene names follow the mouse nomenclature. The missing CDR3 end, 4 residues past where the read stops, is filled in from the germline J gene. The same CDR3 also results from other DNA sequences found in this sample. The chain joins TRBV5 to TRBJ2-2; 8 nucleotides match TRBD1. Germline V gene lookup returns CDR1 LGHNA and CDR2 YNLKQL (reference sequence). CDR3 length: 15 residues. V was pared by 4 bases and J by 0 bases, with 1 base of the junction left unmatched. The CDR3 spells CASSLGQANTGQLYF. The part of the CDR3 DNA that was read is TGTGCCAGCAGCCTGGGACAGGCAAACACCGGG.

This clone was seen only a few times. Gene names refer to mouse genes. The observed sequence ends 4 residues before the CDR3 terminus, with the missing tail filled in from the germline J gene. The gene calls are TRBV29 and TRBJ2-7; 10 bases map to TRBD2. This CDR3 spans 15 amino acids. Germline V gives CDR1 MSHET, CDR2 SYDVDS. The CDR3 loop is CASSLGLGGRDEQYF. The CDR3 DNA, read in part, is TGTGCTAGCAGTTTAGGGCTGGGGGGGCGCGAT.

In the case of this clone: The genes are named according to mouse. With the read ending 4 residues before the CDR3 end, the germline J gene is used to fill in that end. V usage is TRBV1 and J usage is TRBJ2-3, with unresolved D. CDR1 and CDR2 from the germline V gene are NSQYPW and LRSPGD (reference sequence). The CDR3 extends over 14 amino acids. Trimming shortened V by 0 bases and J by 4 bases, and 8 bases separated the two germline ends. The part of the CDR3 DNA that was read is TGCACCTGCAGTGCAGACCCCTGGACAGAA. Protein product: CTCSADPWTE. The entire CDR3 sequence reads CTCSADPWTETLYF.

This clone has just a few counts. Gene names are mouse gene names. Read coverage stops 4 residues before the CDR3 terminus; the germline J gene supplies the remainder. The rearrangement links TRBV13-2 to TRBJ1-2, with D possibly TRBD1 on 6 matching bases. In germline, CDR1 is NNHNN, CDR2 SYGAGS (reference sequence). This CDR3 contains 14 residues. The V end lost 1 base, the J end lost 3 bases, and 10 bases lay between the germline ends. CDR3 in amino acids: CASGDRQADSDYTF. The sequenced part of the CDR3 DNA is TGTGCCAGCGGTGATCGACAGGCCGACTCC.

This clone was detected only a few times. The germline and genes are mouse ones. The sequenced fragment ends 4 residues before the CDR3 boundary, so the rest is inferred from the germline J gene. Other nucleotide sequences in the sample specify the same CDR3. The chain links TRBV13-1 to TRBJ2-3, with TRBD1 identical over 9 bases. The CDR3 totals 15 residues. CDR1 NSHNY and CDR2 SYGAGN come from the germline V gene. J was trimmed by 1 base and V by 3 bases; bases with no gene match: 3. CDR3 bases read: TGTGCCAGCAGTGCGGACAGGGGTGGTGCAGAA. Translation: CASSADRGGAE. The complete CDR3 protein is CASSADRGGAETLYF.

This clone was counted only a few times. Mouse names are used for the genes. The read is 4 residues too short to cover the CDR3 end, so that end is filled in from the germline J gene. This chain joins TRBV5 and TRBJ2-3; 8 bases fit TRBD2. The V gene end was trimmed by 4 bases and the J gene end by 0 bases; junction bases not matched to a gene: 3. Germline V gene lookup returns CDR1 LGHNA and CDR2 YNLKQL (reference sequence). CDR3 length: 15 amino acids. Partial CDR3 DNA: TGTGCCAGCAGCCTCCACTGGGGGAGTGCAGAA. The encoded protein is CASSLHWGSAE. The whole CDR3 region reads CASSLHWGSAETLYF.

This clone was seen only a few times. The genes and germline here are from mouse. The CDR3 goes on 4 residues after the read ends, and that part is filled in from the germline J gene. The chain combines TRBV13-1 with TRBJ2-1; TRBD2 agrees at 9 bases. The CDR3 contains 14 residues. V gave up 5 bases and J gave up 5 bases; unmatched junction bases: 5. Germline values: CDR1 NSHNY, CDR2 SYGAGN. CDR3 DNA (partial): TGTGCCAGCAGAACGGACTGGGGTGATGCT. Residues: CASRTDWGDA. The CDR3, in full, reads CASRTDWGDAEQFF.

This clone showed up just a few times. Genes and germline come from the mouse. The read gets to within 4 residues of the CDR3 end, and the germline J gene fills in the rest. Other nucleotide sequences from this sample produce the same CDR3. J is TRBJ1-1 and V is TRBV1, with D perhaps TRBD1 (6 bases). The germline V gene encodes CDR1 NSQYPW and CDR2 LRSPGD (reference sequence). Trimming took 0 bases from V and 1 from J, leaving 9 bases between them. The CDR3 extends over 15 amino acids. CDR3 bases read: TGCACCTGCAGTGCAGAAAGGGGGGCGAACACA. Translating gives CTCSAERGANT. Given in full, the CDR3 is CTCSAERGANTEVFF.

This clone was seen a few times. The listed genes are named as in mouse. The CDR3 end falls 4 residues outside the read, so it is completed with the germline J gene. This sample also contains other DNA sequences that code for the same CDR3. This sequence joins TRBV1 and TRBJ1-1; maybe TRBD1 (5 bases). Germline values: CDR1 NSQYPW, CDR2 LRSPGD (reference sequence). This CDR3 is 11 amino acids long. This CDR3 is CTCSAGQEVFF. Partial CDR3 DNA: TGCACCTGCAGTGCTGGACAA.

Remarks on this clone: Gene names and germline match the mouse. From the germline J gene comes the end of the CDR3, since the read stops 4 residues before it. J is TRBJ2-5 and V is TRBV5, with 11 bases lining up with TRBD2. Unmatched junction bases numbered 4, after V lost 0 bases and J lost 2 bases. The length of the CDR3 is 17 residues. Germline assignment: CDR1 LGHNA and CDR2 YNLKQL (reference sequence). The CDR3 reads CASSQDGDWGFQDTQYF. The CDR3 DNA, read in part, is TGTGCCAGCAGCCAAGATGGGGACTGGGGGTTCCAAGAC.

In the case of this clone: Mouse germline and gene names are used. The observed sequence ends 4 residues before the CDR3 terminus, with the missing tail filled in from the germline J gene. The V and J genes are TRBV13-2 and TRBJ2-2, with 8 bases identical to TRBD1. The CDR3 runs 16 residues. V lost 0 bases and J lost 2; bases outside the gene matches: 3. Germline V CDR1 and CDR2: NNHNN, SYGAGS (reference sequence). Partial CDR3 DNA: TGTGCCAGCGGTGATGGGACAGGGCGGAACACCGGG. Translating it yields CASGDGTGRNTG. The entire CDR3 protein is CASGDGTGRNTGQLYF.

About this clone itself: Gene names are the mouse ones. The read ends 4 residues shy of where the CDR3 ends; the end is completed using the germline J gene. Other nucleotide sequences in the sample specify the same CDR3. This chain uses TRBV5 with TRBJ2-1; TRBD1 is a possible D gene (6 bases). Trimming cost V 2 bases and J 5 bases, with 7 bases left between them. This CDR3 region has 13 residues. Germline V lookup: CDR1 LGHNA, CDR2 YNLKQL (reference sequence). CDR3 sequence reads: CASSQQGNAEQFF. The part of the CDR3 DNA that was read is TGTGCCAGCAGCCAACAGGGGAATGCT.

A remark on this clone: Gene names are the mouse ones. The CDR3 is cut off 4 residues early in the read; its end comes from the germline J gene. The chain carries TRBV31 and TRBJ2-2; the match to TRBD1 covers 9 bases. Germline V gene lookup returns CDR1 GKSSPN and CDR2 SITVG. The CDR3 totals 13 residues. V lost 6 bases and J lost 3; bases outside the gene matches: 2. The CDR3 DNA, read in part, is TGTGCCTGCGGGACAGGGTACACCGGG. This translates into CACGTGYTG. The entire CDR3 is CACGTGYTGQLYF.

This clone has just a few counts. Gene names are the mouse ones. The read ends 4 residues before the CDR3 terminus; that terminus is restored from the germline J gene. The chain employs TRBV13-3 and TRBJ1-1; 8 positions agree with TRBD1. This CDR3 has 13 amino acids. The germline V gene encodes CDR1 NNHDY and CDR2 SYVADS. Trimming cost V 6 bases and J 2 bases; bases outside gene matches: 3. The chain's CDR3 is CASISGGNTEVFF. Incomplete CDR3 DNA: TGTGCCAGCATATCAGGGGGCAACACA.

This clone was observed a few times. Gene names and germline refer to mouse. The CDR3 bases that were read are TGTGCCAGCAGCCAAGTGGGACAGGGGGCGGAGGCT. Protein sequence: CASSQVGQGAEA. From start to end, the CDR3 is CASSQVGQGAEAEQFF. V gene TRBV5 combines with J gene TRBJ2-1; 12 bases line up with TRBD1. The CDR3 end lies 4 residues beyond the end of the read and is filled in from the germline J gene. The CDR3 spans 16 residues. Germline V gene sequence: CDR1 LGHNA, CDR2 YNLKQL (reference sequence).

This clone was recorded a few times. Gene names denote mouse genes. The read terminates 4 residues ahead of where the CDR3 ends, so the germline J gene completes it. The genes are TRBV1 and TRBJ2-1; the match to TRBD2 covers 9 bases. In germline, CDR1 is NSQYPW, CDR2 LRSPGD (reference sequence). CDR3 size: 15 residues. CDR3 protein: CTCSADFTGGAEQFF. The CDR3 bases that were read are TGCACCTGCAGTGCAGATTTTACTGGGGGGGCT.

This clone appeared a few times. Germline and genes: mouse. The CDR3 end is not reached by the read, which stops 4 residues before it; the germline J gene fills it in. This specimen includes other DNA sequences encoding the same CDR3. The chain combines TRBV1 with TRBJ1-1, with TRBD1 identical over 9 bases. Losses at the gene ends were 0 bases for V and 4 bases for J; bases not matched to a gene: 3. The CDR3 totals 15 residues. Per germline, CDR1 NSQYPW and CDR2 LRSPGD (reference sequence). The CDR3: CTCSAEQGAGTEVFF. The DNA read from the CDR3 is TGCACCTGCAGTGCAGAACAGGGGGCTGGCACA.

Of note for this clone: Gene names are mouse gene names. The sample holds other DNA sequences that translate to the same CDR3. The CDR3 loop reads CASSPTGNQDTQYF. The CDR3 bases that were read are TGTGCCAGCAGTCCGACAGGGAACCAAGAC. This sequence joins TRBV19 and TRBJ2-5, with 7 bases matching TRBD1. The CDR3 end is not reached by the read, which stops 4 residues before it; the germline J gene fills it in. With V trimmed by 4 bases and J by 0 bases, 2 bases remained unmatched. The germline V gene has CDR1 FNHDT and CDR2 SITEND (reference sequence). The CDR3 is 14 amino acids.

This clone was detected a few times. Gene and germline names: mouse. The read comes to an end 4 residues before the CDR3 does, leaving the germline J gene to fill in the end. This rearrangement joins TRBV5 to TRBJ1-2, with 7 bases fitting TRBD1. This CDR3 spans 16 amino acids. From germline, CDR1 is LGHNA and CDR2 YNLKQL (reference sequence). After removal of 4 bases from V and 2 bases from J, the junction contained 10 bases not matched to a gene. CDR3 region: CASSPSRQGGNSDYTF. CDR3 DNA, as far as it was read: TGTGCCAGCAGCCCCTCCAGACAGGGAGGGAACTCC.

Turning to this clone: The gene symbols are mouse symbols. The read comes to an end 4 residues before the CDR3 does, leaving the germline J gene to fill in the end. The rearrangement uses TRBV13-1 and TRBJ2-2, with 8 bases that match TRBD1. J gave up 4 bases and V 2 bases, and 4 bases lay outside the gene matches. The germline CDR1 and CDR2 sequences are NSHNY and SYGAGN. This CDR3 comprises 15 residues. The CDR3 bases that were read are TGTGCCAGCAGTGACCCGGGACAGGTCACCGGG. It is translated as CASSDPGQVTG. The CDR3 as a whole reads CASSDPGQVTGQLYF.

In the case of this clone: Gene names and germline refer to mouse. The CDR3 extends 4 residues past the end of the read, so its final part is completed from the germline J gene. Other nucleotide sequences in the sample specify the same CDR3. The gene calls are TRBV1 and TRBJ2-2; TRBD2 matches at 7 bases. The V and J ends lost 0 bases and 0 bases, in that order; junction bases with no gene match: 1. CDR1 and CDR2 from the germline V gene are NSQYPW and LRSPGD (reference sequence). The CDR3 loop spans 16 amino acids. CDR3 protein: CTCSAEGGTNTGQLYF. Incomplete CDR3 DNA: TGCACCTGCAGTGCAGAGGGGGGGACAAACACCGGG.

As concerns this clone: Gene and germline names: mouse. The CDR3 end is not reached by the read, which stops 4 residues before it; the germline J gene fills it in. The chain links TRBV14 to TRBJ1-1, with D possibly being TRBD1 (5 bases). V was cut by 4 bases and J by 4 bases, with 8 bases left in between. Germline CDR1 and CDR2: SGHDT and FRDEAV. The CDR3 spans 12 residues. CDR3 amino acids: CASSPQGTEVFF. The sequenced CDR3 bases are TGTGCCAGCAGTCCTCAGGGCACA.

This clone has just a few counts. The gene names given are mouse names. Read sequence stops 4 residues before the CDR3 end, and the germline J gene provides the missing end. The rearrangement uses TRBV5 and TRBJ2-3; perhaps TRBD2 as D (8 bases). The CDR3 is 16 residues long. V lost 1 base and J lost 3, with 14 bases in between. CDR1 is LGHNA, CDR2 YNLKQL, per germline (reference sequence). The part of the CDR3 DNA that was read is TGTGCCAGCAGCCAAGCCAGGGGGGGCGCGGCAGAA. This translates into CASSQARGGAAE. The whole CDR3 region reads CASSQARGGAAETLYF.

Regarding this clone: Any gene name here is a mouse gene name. The sequenced fragment ends 4 residues before the CDR3 boundary, so the rest is inferred from the germline J gene. This chain links TRBV13-2 with TRBJ1-2; 8 bases are shared with TRBD1. CDR3 length: 14 residues. V lost 3 bases, J lost 3 bases, and 4 bases stayed unmatched. CDR1 and CDR2 from the germline V gene are NNHNN and SYGAGS (reference sequence). CDR3 protein: CASGADRGDSDYTF. The DNA read from the CDR3 is TGTGCCAGCGGTGCTGACAGGGGTGACTCC.

This clone was seen at least ten times. Gene names denote mouse genes. The read ends 4 residues shy of where the CDR3 ends; the end is completed using the germline J gene. Different DNA sequences within this sample yield the same CDR3. The V gene is TRBV13-3, the J gene TRBJ2-1; 9 bases line up with TRBD1. The CDR3 has 12 residues. With 5 bases clipped from V and 6 bases from J, the junction kept 0 bases outside the gene matches. CDR1 and CDR2 (germline): NNHDY, SYVADS. CDR3 DNA, as far as it was read: TGTGCCAGCAGGGACAGGGGTGCT. It is translated as CASRDRGA. The entire CDR3 protein reads CASRDRGAEQFF.

For this clone: The listed genes are named as in mouse. The read is 4 residues too short to cover the CDR3 end, so that end is filled in from the germline J gene. The chain recombines TRBV1 with TRBJ1-2; D is unresolved. V was trimmed by 0 bases and J by 1 base, leaving 6 bases between them. CDR1 is NSQYPW, CDR2 LRSPGD, per germline (reference sequence). The CDR3 sequence is 14 residues long. The CDR3 DNA, read in part, is TGCACCTGCAGTGCAGATAACAAAAACTCC. Its translation: CTCSADNKNS. The entire CDR3 sequence reads CTCSADNKNSDYTF.

On this clone: Germline and genes here are mouse. The read ends 4 residues early relative to the CDR3; the germline J gene fills the gap. The same CDR3 can be traced to other DNA sequences in this sample. This rearrangement joins TRBV1 to TRBJ1-1; D possibly corresponds to TRBD1 (5 bases). The V gene lost 1 base and the J gene lost 4 bases, with 10 bases spanning the gap. The germline CDR1 and CDR2 sequences are NSQYPW and LRSPGD (reference sequence). The CDR3 extends over 14 amino acids. The chain's CDR3 is CTCSAGGAGTEVFF. Incomplete CDR3 DNA: TGCACCTGCAGTGCAGGGGGCGCCGGCACA.